In this sample, the clone carrying this T cell receptor (beta chain) turned up a few times. Antigen: not known. These data originate in a study of T-cell memory formation after mild COVID-19. TCRdb re-called the 5' RACE reads with MiXCR, one entry per CDR3 protein. This sample yields over 500,000 distinct CDR3 sequences, of which roughly 17% are seen a single time; about 8.6% belongs to the top ten. Study-level results: Pre-infection memory harbored some responding clones, suggesting cross-reactive memory joined.

With 5 bases clipped from V and 2 bases from J, the junction kept 8 bases outside the gene matches. CDR3 length: 16 amino acids. The chain carries TRBV12-3 or TRBV12-4 and TRBJ2-3, with 9 positions matching TRBD2. Input material: PBMCs or a T cell subset sorted from them (not recorded which). The clonotype was recovered from an adult woman who had mild COVID-19 (a few samples of this study predate the infection). Cell type and time point are not known. CDR3 loop: CASSPGLARITDTQYF. Written as DNA, the CDR3 is TGTGCCAGCAGTCCCGGACTAGCGCGCATCACAGATACGCAGTATTTT.